Presented here are 28 T cell receptor beta chains from one specimen sequenced in a study of blood T cell repertoires in COVID-19. The repertoire was sequenced with immunoSEQ multiplex PCR; TCRdb's copy has only in-frame clones and lacks some. Of about 140,000 clones listed, 65% to 85% are singletons. Sample: peripheral blood. The receptors here all came from a woman in her sixties with acute or convalescent COVID-19.

The rearrangement links TRBV6-1 to TRBJ1-4, with D possibly matching TRBD1 (6 bases). This CDR3 is built from 21 residues. From germline, CDR1 is MNHNS and CDR2 SASEGT. V shed 2 bases and J shed 0 bases, with 25 bases lying between them. DNA for the CDR3: TGTGCCAGCAGTGAACCCCCGGTAGGCAGGGGTTACCCTGCAACTAATGAAAAACTGTTTTTT. Protein sequence: CASSEPPVGRGYPATNEKLFF.

The chain recombines TRBV9 with TRBJ1-1; D unresolved. The CDR3 length is 13 residues. CDR1 SGDLS and CDR2 YYNGEE come from the germline V gene. V was clipped by 1 base and J by 0 bases, with 4 bases between them. This CDR3 is CASSVYMNTEAFF. The CDR3 DNA reads as TGTGCCAGCAGCGTATACATGAACACTGAAGCTTTCTTT.

This sequence joins TRBV7-8 and TRBJ2-1; 12 bases agree with TRBD2. The trim removed 4 bases at V and 7 bases at J, leaving 5 bases unmatched. Germline lookup yields CDR1 SGHVS and CDR2 FQNEAQ. CDR3 length: 15 amino acids. CDR3 DNA sequence: TGTGCCAGCAGCTCCCAGGGGACTAGCGGGAATGAGCAGTTCTTC. Translating gives CASSSQGTSGNEQFF.

The chain joins TRBV6-5 to TRBJ1-1, with D perhaps matching TRBD1 (6 bases). Deletions cut 0 bases from V and 4 bases from J, with 15 bases between. Germline CDR1 reads MNHEY; CDR2 reads SVGAGI. This CDR3 spans 16 amino acids. The CDR3 bases are TGTGCCAGCAGTTACTCGACAGGACCGGGCGGCACTGAAGCTTTCTTT. It encodes CASSYSTGPGGTEAFF.

The rearrangement links TRBV4-1 to TRBJ2-1, with D possibly being TRBD2 (6 bases). Germline V CDR1 and CDR2: MGHRA, YSYEKL. V was clipped by 3 bases and J by 10 bases, with 16 bases between them. CDR3 length: 14 residues. The CDR3 is CASSQDPRLAEQFF. CDR3 bases: TGCGCCAGCAGCCAGGACCCCCGGCTAGCGGAGCAGTTCTTC.

The chain uses TRBV2 and TRBJ2-5; 12 bases fit TRBD2. Trimming took 8 bases from V and 5 from J; bases not matched to a gene: 15. Per germline, CDR1 SNHLY and CDR2 FYNNEI. CDR3 length: 17 amino acids. Here the CDR3 DNA reads TGTGCCAGCTACGGGAGACTAGCGGGAGTAAGGAAGGAGACCCAGTACTTC. The encoded protein is CASYGRLAGVRKETQYF.

The chain employs TRBV6-5 and TRBJ1-1; D is unclear. Germline CDR1 MNHEY, CDR2 SVGAGI. V lost 6 bases and J lost 1, with 12 bases in between. The CDR3 loop spans 14 amino acids. DNA for the CDR3: TGTGCCAGCAGATTAGCGGGTCGGAACACTGAAGCTTTCTTT. This gives the protein CASRLAGRNTEAFF.

This rearrangement joins TRBV4-3 to TRBJ2-6; D might be TRBD1 (6 bases). Trimming cost V 0 bases and J 3 bases, with 24 bases left between them. The germline V gene encodes CDR1 LGHNA and CDR2 YSLEER. The CDR3 has 21 amino acids. The CDR3 sequence: CASSQEGAISIPVVGANVLTF. Written as DNA, the CDR3 is TGCGCCAGCAGCCAAGAGGGGGCGATCTCTATTCCTGTAGTTGGGGCCAACGTCCTGACTTTC.

The rearrangement joins TRBV24-1 to TRBJ2-5; 9 bases align to TRBD1. With V trimmed by 7 bases and J by 5 bases, 7 bases remained unmatched. Germline CDR1 is KGHDR and CDR2 is SFDVKD. The CDR3 is 14 residues long. The CDR3 spells CATRGTGLGETQYF. In DNA, the CDR3 is TGTGCCACCAGGGGGACAGGGTTGGGGGAGACCCAGTACTTC.

V is TRBV9 and J is TRBJ2-3; TRBD2 matches at 7 bases. V was clipped by 5 bases and J by 0 bases; unmatched bases: 9. CDR1 is SGDLS and CDR2 is YYNGEE in the germline V gene. The CDR3 has 16 amino acids. The CDR3 DNA reads as TGTGCCAGCAGTTTTGGAGCGGGATATAGCACAGATACGCAGTATTTT. Encoded protein: CASSFGAGYSTDTQYF.

This rearrangement joins TRBV21-1 to TRBJ2-1; TRBD2 reflects the table's D call only, with no check against the DNA. TRBV21-1 is termed a pseudogene. The CDR3 extends over 15 amino acids. For the CDR3, the DNA is TGTGCCAGCAGCAAAGGACTAGCGGGAGAGGAAAGGCAGTTCTTC. This gives the protein CASSKGLAGEERQFF.

The V call is TRBV9, the J call TRBJ2-5; 12 bases line up with TRBD2. V was clipped by 3 bases and J by 4 bases; unmatched bases: 10. Germline V gene data show CDR1 as SGDLS and CDR2 as YYNGEE. CDR3 size: 17 residues. The CDR3 loop is CASSEMVLAGGLETQYF. The DNA of the CDR3 is TGTGCCAGCAGCGAAATGGTGCTAGCGGGAGGGTTAGAGACCCAGTACTTC.

As DNA, the CDR3 is TGTGCCATCAGTGATGTACTTGCTAATTCACCCCTCCACTTT. Translated, it gives CAISDVLANSPLHF. The chain employs TRBV10-3 and TRBJ1-6, with D unclear. CDR3 size: 14 residues. Trimming pared 3 bases from V and 6 bases from J, leaving 9 bases between. CDR1 is ENHRY, CDR2 SYGVKD, per germline.

This clone appeared once. The CDR3 loop is CAISEGTSEQFF. The CDR3 bases are TGTGCCATCAGTGAAGGGACATCTGAGCAGTTCTTC. The chain carries TRBV10-3 and TRBJ2-1; TRBD1 might be the D (6 bases). V lost 3 bases and J lost 9, with 9 bases in between. The V gene's germline CDR1 is ENHRY and CDR2 SYGVKD. The CDR3 sequence is 12 residues long.

The gene calls are TRBV28 and TRBJ1-6, with D possibly matching TRBD1 (5 bases). CDR1 MDHEN and CDR2 SYDVKM come from the germline V gene. The CDR3 runs 17 residues. Deletions cut 6 bases from V and 4 bases from J, with 19 bases between. CDR3 loop: CASSAASGGTYNSPLHF. CDR3 nucleotide sequence: TGTGCCAGCAGCGCCGCTTCTGGGGGGACTTATAATTCACCCCTCCACTTT.

The rearrangement links TRBV7-2 to TRBJ2-7; D is perhaps TRBD2 (7 bases). Germline V gene data show CDR1 as SGHTA and CDR2 as FQGNSA. The ends were cut back, 6 bases at V and 5 bases at J, with 11 bases in the middle. This CDR3 is built from 12 residues. CDR3 sequence: CASRGGVHEQYF. The CDR3 nucleotides read TGTGCCAGCAGAGGGGGGGTCCACGAGCAGTACTTC.

This clone was seen many times. This chain uses TRBV27 with TRBJ1-6, with 7 bases matching TRBD1. This CDR3 is built from 14 residues. The V segment lost 3 bases and the J segment 9 bases; nucleotides outside the gene matches: 5. CDR1 MNHEY and CDR2 SMNVEV come from the germline V gene (reference sequence). CDR3 residues: CASSFRDSGSPLHF. The CDR3 DNA reads as TGTGCCAGCAGTTTTAGGGACAGCGGTTCACCCCTCCACTTT.

This clone occurred a few times. CDR3 loop: CASSLPTETYGYTF. The DNA of the CDR3 is TGCGCCAGCAGCCTCCCCACAGAGACCTATGGCTACACCTTC. The chain carries TRBV4-1 and TRBJ1-2; unclear D gene. The length of the CDR3 is 14 residues. The germline V gene encodes CDR1 MGHRA and CDR2 YSYEKL. V lost 4 bases, J lost 4 bases, and 13 bases lay in between.

The rearrangement joins TRBV30 to TRBJ2-7, with D maybe TRBD1 (5 bases). Looked up from germline, CDR1 is GTSNPN and CDR2 is SVGIG (reference sequence). The CDR3 sequence is 12 residues long. V was pared by 0 bases and J by 7 bases, with 10 bases between. The CDR3 coding sequence is TGTGCCTGGAGTGTAGGGGTTACGGAGCAGTACTTC. It yields the protein CAWSVGVTEQYF.

The gene calls are TRBV3-1 (or the pseudogene TRBV3-2) and TRBJ1-6; 10 bases match TRBD1. The CDR3 length is 14 residues. The V and J ends lost 4 bases and 7 bases, in that order; junction bases with no gene match: 1. CDR1 LGHDT and CDR2 YNNKEL come from the germline V gene (reference sequence). CDR3 in amino acids: CASSPGQGNSPLHF. For the CDR3, the DNA is TGTGCCAGCAGCCCGGGACAGGGGAATTCACCCCTCCACTTT.

V and J are TRBV20-1 and TRBJ1-2; no clear D. The V end lost 5 bases, the J end lost 14 bases, and 15 bases lay between the germline ends. The CDR3 has 10 amino acids. Germline CDR1 DFQATT, CDR2 SNEGSKA (reference sequence). The CDR3: CSAATVENTF. The CDR3 DNA is TGCAGTGCTGCAACAGTCGAGAATACCTTC.

This clone appeared a few times. The chain uses TRBV6-1 and TRBJ2-5; D possibly corresponds to TRBD1 (5 bases). This CDR3 is 17 amino acids long. Germline V gene data show CDR1 as MNHNS and CDR2 as SASEGT. V was trimmed by 0 bases and J by 0 bases, leaving 14 bases between them. CDR3 in amino acids: CASSEAGVTPYQETQYF. CDR3 bases: TGTGCCAGCAGTGAAGCAGGGGTTACCCCGTACCAAGAGACCCAGTACTTC.

A few counts support this clone. V usage is TRBV28 and J usage is TRBJ1-1; D is uncertain. V was clipped by 2 bases and J by 0 bases, with 10 bases between them. CDR1 and CDR2 from the germline V gene are MDHEN and SYDVKM. CDR3 size: 15 residues. CDR3 protein: CASSLDGGMNTEAFF. The CDR3, as DNA: TGTGCCAGCAGTTTAGATGGAGGGATGAACACTGAAGCTTTCTTT.

The chain uses TRBV4-1 and TRBJ1-5; TRBD1 matches 9 bases. Germline CDR1 MGHRA, CDR2 YSYEKL. The V gene end was trimmed by 1 base and the J gene end by 1 base; junction bases not matched to a gene: 8. The CDR3 extends over 18 amino acids. CDR3 loop: CASSQGGTGIGSNQPQHF. DNA for the CDR3: TGCGCCAGCAGCCAAGGGGGGACAGGGATTGGGAGCAATCAGCCCCAGCATTTT.

The chain joins TRBV29-1 to TRBJ2-5; 12 positions match TRBD1. Germline CDR1 is SQVTM and CDR2 is ANQGSEA. With V trimmed by 4 bases and J by 5 bases, 5 bases remained unmatched. The CDR3 is 14 amino acids. CDR3 protein: CSVVGTGGTETQYF. In nucleotides, the CDR3 is TGCAGCGTTGTAGGGACAGGGGGCACGGAGACCCAGTACTTC.

This chain uses TRBV27 with TRBJ2-1; 11 bases fit TRBD2. CDR1 and CDR2 from the germline V gene are MNHEY and SMNVEV (reference sequence). CDR3 length: 19 residues. V lost 3 bases and J lost 0; bases outside the gene matches: 10. In nucleotides, the CDR3 is TGTGCCAGCAGTTTCCGGGGGACTAGCGGTGGGAGCTCCTACAATGAGCAGTTCTTC. Its protein is CASSFRGTSGGSSYNEQFF.

The gene calls are TRBV9 and TRBJ2-5; D call uncertain. The length of the CDR3 is 15 residues. Germline lookup yields CDR1 SGDLS and CDR2 YYNGEE. V lost 1 base, J lost 2 bases, and 12 bases lay in between. The chain's CDR3 is CASSVSYSRQETQYF. The CDR3 nucleotides are TGTGCCAGCAGCGTAAGCTATTCTAGGCAAGAGACCCAGTACTTC.

V gene TRBV28 combines with J gene TRBJ2-3, with 8 bases fitting TRBD1. The trim removed 5 bases at V and 13 bases at J, leaving 14 bases unmatched. This CDR3 spans 14 amino acids. Germline V lookup: CDR1 MDHEN, CDR2 SYDVKM. In nucleotides, the CDR3 is TGTGCCAGCAGTCCGGACAGGGCGGGTGTAATTGAGTATTTT. It yields the protein CASSPDRAGVIEYF.